This T cell receptor beta chain was recorded in a study of blood T cell repertoires in COVID-19. Turning to the study itself: Acute and convalescent COVID-19 specimens originated in the United States, Italy and Spain.

This table comes from immunoSEQ multiplex PCR, and its TCRdb copy is limited to in-frame clones, with some not included. The sample includes some 78,000 clones, 90% of them seen just once. This clone was seen a single time. This receptor was obtained from an elderly woman with active or convalescent COVID-19. Input material: peripheral blood.

The CDR3 DNA sequence: TGTGCCAGCAGCTTCGACAGGGGCACAGATACGCAGTATTTT. Translated, it gives CASSFDRGTDTQYF. This chain joins TRBV7-2 and TRBJ2-3; 7 bases line up with TRBD1. CDR3 length: 14 amino acids. Trimming at V came to 3 bases and at J to 1 base, leaving 1 base not matched to a gene. The germline V gene has CDR1 SGHTA and CDR2 FQGNSA. The full variable domain, rest sourced from reference TRBV7-2 and TRBJ2-3, is GAGVSQSPSNKVTEKGKDVELRCDPISGHTALYWYRQSLGQGLEFLIYFQGNSAPDKSGLPSDRFSAERTGGSVSTLTIQRTQQEDSAVYLCASSFDRGTDTQYFGPGTRLTVL.